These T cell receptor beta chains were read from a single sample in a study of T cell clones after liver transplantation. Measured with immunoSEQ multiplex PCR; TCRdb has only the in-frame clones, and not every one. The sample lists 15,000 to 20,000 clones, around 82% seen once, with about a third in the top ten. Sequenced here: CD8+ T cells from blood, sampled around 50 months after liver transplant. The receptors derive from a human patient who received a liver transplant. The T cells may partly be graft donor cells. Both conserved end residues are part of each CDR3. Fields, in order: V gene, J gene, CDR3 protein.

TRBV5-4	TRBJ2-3	CASSLKGARNTQYF
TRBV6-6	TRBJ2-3	CASSYSNGDTQYF
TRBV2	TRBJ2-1	CASSETSPIYYNEQFF
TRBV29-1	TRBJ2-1	CSVSHSSYNEQFF
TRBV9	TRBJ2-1	CASSVEGWGRDDEQFF
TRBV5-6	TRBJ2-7	CASARLQGIYEQYF
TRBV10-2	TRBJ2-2	CASSDNGGVGELFF
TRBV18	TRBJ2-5	CASSPADVTETQYF
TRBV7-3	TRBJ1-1	CASSFGGLNTEAFF
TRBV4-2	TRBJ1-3	CASSPLGSSSGNTIYF
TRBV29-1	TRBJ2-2	CSVWGTGELFF
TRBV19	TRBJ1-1	CASSIAGIANTEAFF
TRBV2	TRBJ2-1	CASSGLAGDPSPYNEQFF
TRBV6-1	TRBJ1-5	CASSVVSMGNQPQHF
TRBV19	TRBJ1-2	CASSIDSMVRSDGYTF
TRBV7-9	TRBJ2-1	CASSRRTGDNEQFF
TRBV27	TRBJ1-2	CATGPGTGLDYGYTF
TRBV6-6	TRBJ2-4	CASSFPDNLAKNIQYF
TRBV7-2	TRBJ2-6	CASSSRDSSSGANVLTF
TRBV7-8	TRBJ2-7	CASSPGGFSYEQYF
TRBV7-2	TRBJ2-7	CASSSTTLRGVPYEQYF
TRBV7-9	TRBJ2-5	CASSVRQKQETQYF
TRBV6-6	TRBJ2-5	CASSYRPSETQYF
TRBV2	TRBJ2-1	CASITGESSYNEQFF
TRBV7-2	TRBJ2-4	CASSPLAGAGLNF